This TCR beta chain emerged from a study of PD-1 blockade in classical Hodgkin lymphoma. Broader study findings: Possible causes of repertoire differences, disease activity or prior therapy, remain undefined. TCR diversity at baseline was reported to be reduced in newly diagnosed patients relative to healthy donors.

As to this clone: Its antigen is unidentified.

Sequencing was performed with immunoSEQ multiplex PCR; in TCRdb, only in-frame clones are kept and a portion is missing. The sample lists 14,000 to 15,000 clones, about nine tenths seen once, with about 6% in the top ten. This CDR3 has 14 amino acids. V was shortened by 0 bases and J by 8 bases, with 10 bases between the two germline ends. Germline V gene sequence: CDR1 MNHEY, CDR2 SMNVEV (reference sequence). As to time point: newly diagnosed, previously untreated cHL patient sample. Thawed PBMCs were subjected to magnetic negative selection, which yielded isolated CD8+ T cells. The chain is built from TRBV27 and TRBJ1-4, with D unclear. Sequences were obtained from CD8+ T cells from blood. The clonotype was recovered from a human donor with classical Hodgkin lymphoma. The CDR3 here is CASSLSPGGEKLFF. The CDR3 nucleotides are TGTGCCAGCAGTTTATCCCCGGGCGGCGAAAAACTGTTTTTT. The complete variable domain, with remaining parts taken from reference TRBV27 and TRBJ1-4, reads EAQVTQNPRYLITVTGKKLTVTCSQNMNHEYMSWYRQDPGLGLRQIYYSMNVEVTDKGDVPEGYKVSRKEKRNFPLILESPSPNQTSLYFCASSLSPGGEKLFFGSGTQLSVL.